The 19 T cell receptor beta chains in this list originate from one sample, sequenced in a study of cytomegalovirus exposure and HLA in healthy donors (dated by TCRdb to about 2017). The protocol used for the library was the immunoSEQ multiplex PCR assay. The multiplex PCR relied on a mix of 60 forward primers for TCR Vbeta segments and 13 reverse primers for TCR Jbeta segments. TCRdb mirrors the immuneACCESS table, restricted to in-frame sequences. Some clones are absent from its copies; in checked studies, under half trace to an unresolved V gene, and the reason for the others is unknown. This specimen's table enumerates 68,000 or so clones. Around 15% of the sample is taken by the ten largest. Sequenced material: PBMCs. The receptors here all came from a boy aged 5-17 years in good health and CMV-seronegative.

V gene TRBV5-1 combines with J gene TRBJ2-4; 7 bases fit TRBD2. The CDR3 runs 15 residues. V trimming: 0 bases; J trimming: 8 bases; junction bases outside the gene matches: 8. Looked up from germline, CDR1 is SGHRS and CDR2 is YFSETQ. The CDR3 DNA sequence: TGCGCCAGCAGCTTGGCTCCTAGCGGCGGGGACATTCAGTACTTC. It yields the protein CASSLAPSGGDIQYF.

This chain connects TRBV30 to TRBJ2-1, with 10 bases that match TRBD2. This CDR3 has 15 amino acids. The V segment lost 5 bases and the J segment 10 bases; nucleotides outside the gene matches: 14. Germline V gene sequence: CDR1 GTSNPN, CDR2 SVGIG (reference sequence). The CDR3 DNA sequence: TGTGCCTGGGGGGCGGGGCTAGCGGGAGAGGACGAGCAGTTCTTC. This sequence encodes CAWGAGLAGEDEQFF.

V usage is TRBV6-5 and J usage is TRBJ1-1, with 9 positions matching TRBD1. This CDR3 spans 14 amino acids. Trimming cost V 0 bases and J 10 bases; bases outside gene matches: 6. The V gene's germline CDR1 is MNHEY and CDR2 SVGAGI. For the CDR3, the DNA is TGTGCCAGCAGTTACTCGGGACAGGGAGCCGCAGCTTTCTTT. This encodes CASSYSGQGAAAFF.

The CDR3 loop reads CASSLERGWQPQHF. The CDR3 coding sequence is TGTGCCAGCAGCTTAGAACGGGGTTGGCAGCCCCAGCATTTT. V is TRBV7-2 and J is TRBJ1-5, with no clear D. The CDR3 length is 14 residues. From germline, CDR1 is SGHTA and CDR2 FQGNSA. The germline V and J ends were trimmed by 1 base and 7 bases, with 11 bases remaining between them.

The V gene is TRBV5-4, the J gene TRBJ2-7, with 7 positions matching TRBD1. This CDR3 has 12 residues. Looked up from germline, CDR1 is SGHNT and CDR2 is YYREEE (reference sequence). Trimming at V came to 0 bases and at J to 6 bases, leaving 0 bases not matched to a gene. The CDR3 DNA is TGTGCCAGCAGCTTGGGACAGGGCGAGCAGTACTTC. It is translated as CASSLGQGEQYF.

The genes are TRBV7-8 and TRBJ1-2; D unresolved. The CDR3 runs 17 residues. CDR1 SGHVS and CDR2 FQNEAQ come from the germline V gene. V shed 2 bases and J shed 6 bases, with 22 bases lying between them. The CDR3 spells CASSLSGPWQDPHGYTF. The CDR3 DNA reads as TGTGCCAGCAGCTTAAGTGGTCCTTGGCAGGATCCGCATGGCTACACCTTC.

This chain uses TRBV7-7 with TRBJ2-3; D remains ambiguous. This CDR3 is 15 amino acids long. Germline CDR1 SSHAT, CDR2 FNYEAQ (reference sequence). V lost 2 bases to trimming and J lost 3 bases, with 12 bases between them. The CDR3: CASSLSGDWTDTQYF. CDR3 bases: TGTGCCAGCAGCTTATCAGGTGATTGGACAGATACGCAGTATTTT.

This rearrangement joins TRBV11-3 to TRBJ2-3, with 10 positions matching TRBD1. CDR1 and CDR2 (germline): SGHNT, YENEEA. Trimming removed 8 bases from V and 1 base from J; junction bases left unmatched: 0. The CDR3 has 13 amino acids. Written as DNA, the CDR3 is TGTGCCAGCGGGACAGGGGGCACAGATACGCAGTATTTT. It yields the protein CASGTGGTDTQYF.

This chain connects TRBV6-6 to TRBJ2-3, with 7 bases matching TRBD1. Germline trimming cut 0 bases from V and 2 bases from J; bases unmatched to any gene: 5. The CDR3 extends over 16 amino acids. Germline-derived CDR1 and CDR2 are MNHNY and SVGAGI (reference sequence). CDR3 nucleotides: TGTGCCAGCAGTTACTCCGGACAGGATCTCACAGATACGCAGTATTTT. It yields the protein CASSYSGQDLTDTQYF.

The rearrangement links TRBV5-4 to TRBJ2-2; a weak D match, TRBD2 (5 bases). The CDR3 is 16 amino acids. CDR1 and CDR2 from the germline V gene are SGHNT and YYREEE (reference sequence). Trimming stripped 3 bases from V and 0 bases from J, with 12 bases between. CDR3 sequence reads: CASSSLSGPNTGELFF. Here the CDR3 DNA reads TGTGCCAGCAGCTCCTTAAGCGGCCCGAACACCGGGGAGCTGTTTTTT. Full variable domain (remainder filled in from reference TRBV5-4 and TRBJ2-2): ETGVTQSPTHLIKTRGQQVTLRCSSQSGHNTVSWYQQALGQGPQFIFQYYREEENGRGNFPPRFSGLQFPNYSSELNVNALELDDSALYLCASSSLSGPNTGELFFGEGSRLTVL.

J is TRBJ1-1 and V is TRBV4-1, with 9 bases that match TRBD1. The CDR3 sequence is 17 residues long. The germline V gene encodes CDR1 MGHRA and CDR2 YSYEKL. Losses at the gene ends were 1 base for V and 1 base for J; bases not matched to a gene: 7. The CDR3 is CASSQVGTGRANTEAFF. Here the CDR3 DNA reads TGCGCCAGCAGCCAAGTAGGGACAGGGAGGGCGAACACTGAAGCTTTCTTT.

This chain links TRBV5-6 with TRBJ2-7; 7 nucleotides align to TRBD1. The CDR3 covers 14 residues. Losses at the gene ends were 4 bases for V and 2 bases for J; bases not matched to a gene: 6. CDR1 SGHDT and CDR2 YYEEEE come from the germline V gene. DNA for the CDR3: TGTGCCAGCAGCCTAGATGGGACAGCCTACGAGCAGTACTTC. Amino acid sequence: CASSLDGTAYEQYF.

The chain joins TRBV5-1 to TRBJ1-1; no firm D call. V lost 0 bases to trimming and J lost 1 base, with 7 bases between them. The CDR3 has 14 amino acids. The germline V gene has CDR1 SGHRS and CDR2 YFSETQ. Here the CDR3 reads CASSLAGKNTEAFF. For the CDR3, the DNA is TGCGCCAGCAGCTTGGCCGGGAAGAACACTGAAGCTTTCTTT.

V gene TRBV4-2 combines with J gene TRBJ2-5; possible D gene TRBD2, 5 bases. The J call is doubtful: the DNA matches TRBJ2-7 better. The CDR3 length is 14 residues. CDR1 is LGHNA and CDR2 is YNFKEQ in the germline V gene. The CDR3 protein is CASSQDRLAPEQYF. The CDR3 DNA is TGTGCCAGCAGCCAAGATCGGCTAGCCCCCGAGCAGTACTTC.

V and J are TRBV9 and TRBJ2-1; 16 positions agree with TRBD2. From germline, CDR1 is SGDLS and CDR2 YYNGEE. J lost 1 base, V lost 0 bases, and 13 bases had no gene match. This CDR3 contains 22 residues. The chain's CDR3 is CASSVASGLAGGGGWSYNEQFF. CDR3 sequence (DNA): TGTGCCAGCAGCGTAGCATCGGGACTAGCGGGAGGGGGGGGGTGGTCCTACAATGAGCAGTTCTTC. Full variable domain (remainder filled in from reference TRBV9 and TRBJ2-1): DSGVTQTPKHLITATGQRVTLRCSPRSGDLSVYWYQQSLDQGLQFLIQYYNGEERAKGNILERFSAQQFPDLHSELNLSSLELGDSALYFCASSVASGLAGGGGWSYNEQFFGPGTRLTVL.

This sequence joins TRBV19 and TRBJ1-5, with TRBD1 identical over 7 bases. The CDR3 extends over 15 amino acids. Germline V gene sequence: CDR1 LNHDA, CDR2 SQIVND (reference sequence). With V trimmed by 5 bases and J by 5 bases, 9 bases remained unmatched. The CDR3 sequence is CASSPGQGGDQPQHF. The CDR3 DNA is TGTGCCAGTAGTCCCGGGCAGGGGGGTGATCAGCCCCAGCATTTT.

The gene calls are TRBV5-6 and TRBJ2-1; 10 positions match TRBD2. Germline V gives CDR1 SGHDT, CDR2 YYEEEE. With V trimmed by 2 bases and J by 6 bases, 5 bases remained unmatched. CDR3 length equals 15 residues. The chain's CDR3 is CASSFEREGTNEQFF. Here the CDR3 DNA reads TGTGCCAGCAGCTTCGAGCGGGAGGGGACCAATGAGCAGTTCTTC. Filled out from reference TRBV5-6 and TRBJ2-1, the complete variable domain reads DAGVTQSPTHLIKTRGQQVTLRCSPKSGHDTVSWYQQALGQGPQFIFQYYEEEERQRGNFPDRFSGHQFPNYSSELNVNALLLGDSALYLCASSFEREGTNEQFFGPGTRLTVL.

The chain combines TRBV5-4 with TRBJ2-7, with 7 bases matching TRBD1. Germline V gives CDR1 SGHNT, CDR2 YYREEE (reference sequence). V dropped 6 bases and J dropped 4; count of bases not matched to a gene: 10. CDR3 size: 14 residues. The CDR3 is CASTPGTALYEQYF. The CDR3 DNA is TGTGCCAGCACCCCCGGGACAGCACTTTACGAGCAGTACTTC. Based on the CDR3 plus reference TRBV5-4 and TRBJ2-7, the full variable domain is ETGVTQSPTHLIKTRGQQVTLRCSSQSGHNTVSWYQQALGQGPQFIFQYYREEENGRGNFPPRFSGLQFPNYSSELNVNALELDDSALYLCASTPGTALYEQYFGPGTRLTVT.

The rearrangement uses TRBV19 and TRBJ1-2; the D is unclear. V was trimmed by 5 bases and J by 4 bases, leaving 14 bases between them. Germline CDR1 and CDR2: LNHDA and SQIVND (reference sequence). CDR3 size: 14 residues. CDR3 sequence (DNA): TGTGCCAGTAGTTTTGAGGTCTCGGGCTATGGCTACACCTTC. Encoded protein: CASSFEVSGYGYTF.